These 17 T cell receptor beta chains share one sample of origin, sequenced in a study of spatial heterogeneity in lung cancer. Findings and caveats of the study: Intratumoral expanded alpha and beta TCR counts were found to track tumor mutation counts.

Their target antigens are unknown. TCRdb reprocessed the 5' RACE reads with MiXCR, giving one entry per CDR3 protein. This sample yields 8,000 to 10,000 distinct CDR3 sequences, of which around 9.3% are seen a single time; more than 10% belongs to the top ten. Time point noted: sample taken at primary tumor resection. The starting material was lung tumor tissue, obtained at surgery. These receptors all come from a female donor with early-stage non-small cell lung cancer.

The chain joins TRBV7-2 to TRBJ2-7; D is undetermined. The V and J ends lost 5 bases and 2 bases respectively, with 13 bases between them. There are 14 residues in the CDR3. Germline V gene sequence: CDR1 SGHTA, CDR2 FQGNSA. The CDR3 coding sequence is TGTGCCAGCAGCGCCTCTCGCGGTGCCTACGAGCAGTACTTC. Its translation is CASSASRGAYEQYF.

This clonotype came up many times. The rearrangement uses TRBV6-6 and TRBJ2-2; D gene unclear. The V end lost 5 bases, the J end lost 4 bases, and 14 bases lay between the germline ends. The CDR3 is 15 residues long. Germline assignment: CDR1 MNHNY and CDR2 SVGAGI (reference sequence). The CDR3 DNA follows: TGTGCCAGCAGTAACCAAAGGGCTCCCACCGGGGAGCTGTTTTTT. Translated, it gives CASSNQRAPTGELFF.

This clonotype has just a few counts. The rearrangement uses TRBV11-3 and TRBJ1-1; no reliable D call. This CDR3 has 13 amino acids. Germline V CDR1 and CDR2: SGHNT, YENEEA. Between the trimmed V and J ends, which lost 0 bases and 8 bases, there was a span of 10 bases. The CDR3 nucleotides are TGTGCCAGCAGCTTAGATCGAATGGGGGAAGCTTTCTTT. This gives the protein CASSLDRMGEAFF.

This clonotype has only a few counts. The rearrangement joins TRBV6-2 or TRBV6-3 to TRBJ2-1; TRBD2 might be the D (6 bases). The V end was cut by 2 bases, the J end by 1 base, with 9 bases between. The length of the CDR3 is 15 residues. Germline CDR1 and CDR2: MNHEY and SVGEGT. CDR3 region: CASSYGTPSYNEQFF. The CDR3 coding sequence is TGTGCCAGCAGTTACGGGACTCCATCCTACAATGAGCAGTTCTTC.

This clonotype was detected many times. This chain joins TRBV7-8 and TRBJ2-5; D not certain. Germline-derived CDR1 and CDR2 are SGHVS and FQNEAQ. The CDR3 totals 11 residues. Trimming took 3 bases from V and 4 from J, leaving 3 bases between them. CDR3 in amino acids: CASSFRETQYF. Written as DNA, the CDR3 is TGTGCCAGCAGCTTTAGAGAGACCCAGTACTTC.

This clonotype is classed as medium-sized (0.01 to 0.1%). The CDR3 bases are TGTGCCAGCAGCTTGACTAGCGGTGCCTACAATGAGCAGTTCTTC. It is translated as CASSLTSGAYNEQFF. This chain joins TRBV9 and TRBJ2-1; TRBD2 matches 9 bases. The V gene's germline CDR1 is SGDLS and CDR2 YYNGEE. The V gene end was trimmed by 4 bases and the J gene end by 2 bases; junction bases not matched to a gene: 4. The CDR3 contains 15 residues. The variable domain in full, with the rest retrieved from reference TRBV9 and TRBJ2-1, is DSGVTQTPKHLITATGQRVTLRCSPRSGDLSVYWYQQSLDQGLQFLIQYYNGEERAKGNILERFSAQQFPDLHSELNLSSLELGDSALYFCASSLTSGAYNEQFFGPGTRLTVL.

This clonotype came up a few times. CDR3 DNA: TGTGCCAGCAGCTTGGCCCCGGACGAAAAACTGTTTTTT. Protein sequence: CASSLAPDEKLFF. This chain joins TRBV7-9 and TRBJ1-4, with no clear D. Per germline, CDR1 SEHNR and CDR2 FQNEAQ (reference sequence). The CDR3 is 13 residues long. V was trimmed by 3 bases and J by 8 bases, leaving 10 bases between them.

This CDR3 is CASIKQVTGNTIYF. The DNA for the CDR3 is TGTGCCAGCATCAAACAGGTCACGGGAAACACCATATATTTT. The rearrangement joins TRBV12-3 or TRBV12-4 to TRBJ1-3; D perhaps matches TRBD1 (5 bases). This CDR3 comprises 14 residues. V lost 7 bases and J lost 4, with 14 bases in between.

This clonotype showed up many times. This chain uses TRBV7-8 with TRBJ2-2, with a tentative D call TRBD2 (6 bases). Germline CDR1 SGHVS, CDR2 FQNEAQ. Trimming took off 0 bases at V and 8 bases at J, with 13 bases between the two ends. This CDR3 has 15 residues. This CDR3 reads CASSLAEWEEGELFF. The CDR3 nucleotides read TGTGCCAGCAGCTTAGCGGAATGGGAGGAGGGGGAGCTGTTTTTT.

On this clonotype itself: A read error may be the cause here, since a much bigger clone is one base away. The gene calls are TRBV7-2 and TRBJ2-3; D is unclear. Germline V CDR1 and CDR2: SGHTA, FQGNSA. This CDR3 spans 11 amino acids. The V gene lost 3 bases and the J gene lost 6 bases, with 4 bases spanning the gap. DNA of the CDR3: TGTGCCAGCAGCTTTTGGGATACGCAGTATTTT. Its protein product is CASSFWDTQYF.

This clonotype is judged medium-sized. The chain recombines TRBV5-1 with TRBJ2-5, with D hard to call. The CDR3 has 14 residues. V was trimmed by 0 bases and J by 4 bases, leaving 10 bases between them. CDR1 is SGHRS and CDR2 is YFSETQ in the germline V gene. Here the CDR3 reads CASSLAVVRETQYF. The CDR3 nucleotides read TGCGCCAGCAGCTTGGCCGTCGTCCGAGAGACCCAGTACTTC.

In its sample, this clonotype was seen many times. This sequence joins TRBV6-2 or TRBV6-3 and TRBJ1-1, with D possibly TRBD1 on 5 matching bases. Germline V lookup: CDR1 MNHEY, CDR2 SVGEGT. Trimming took off 2 bases at V and 4 bases at J, with 11 bases between the two ends. The CDR3 has 14 residues. The CDR3 sequence: CASSYQGWSTEAFF. CDR3 sequence (DNA): TGTGCCAGCAGTTACCAGGGTTGGAGCACTGAAGCTTTCTTT.

This clonotype was seen a few times. The rearrangement links TRBV28 to TRBJ1-4, with D tentatively TRBD1 (6 bases). V was cut by 7 bases and J by 8 bases, with 20 bases left in between. This CDR3 has 15 residues. Germline-derived CDR1 and CDR2 are MDHEN and SYDVKM. CDR3 region: CASTLWGRGQEKLFF. DNA for the CDR3: TGTGCCAGCACCCTTTGGGGCAGGGGCCAAGAAAAACTGTTTTTT.

At least ten counts were recorded for this clonotype. The chain combines TRBV7-3 with TRBJ1-1; D gene ambiguous. The germline V gene has CDR1 SGHTA and CDR2 FQGTGA. Trimming cost V 5 bases and J 0 bases, with 7 bases left between them. The CDR3 consists of 13 residues. CDR3 sequence reads: CASSAQVNTEAFF. The DNA for the CDR3 is TGTGCCAGCAGCGCTCAGGTGAACACTGAAGCTTTCTTT.

This clonotype is medium-sized in the sample. The V and J genes are TRBV18 and TRBJ2-7; TRBD1 matches at 8 bases. The germline V gene encodes CDR1 KGHSH and CDR2 LQKENI. The CDR3 is 14 amino acids. V shed 5 bases and J 3 bases; nucleotides not matched to a gene: 6. The CDR3 loop is CASSSGQGDYEQYF. CDR3 sequence (DNA): TGTGCCAGCTCAAGCGGACAGGGAGACTACGAGCAGTACTTC.

As to this clonotype: One end of the junction does not line up with germline, which may come from a read error. V gene TRBV6-2 or TRBV6-3 combines with J gene TRBJ1-5; the D is unclear. CDR3 length: 15 amino acids. Germline CDR1 and CDR2: MNHEY and SVGEGT. The CDR3 DNA sequence: TGTGCCATCAGTTACCGGACCCCAATTTGGCAGCCCCAGCATTTT. This gives the protein CAISYRTPIWQPQHF.

In its sample, this clonotype was seen many times. The rearrangement links TRBV19 to TRBJ2-1; 10 bases align to TRBD2. The CDR3 runs 15 residues. The germline V gene has CDR1 LNHDA and CDR2 SQIVND (reference sequence). V trimming: 3 bases; J trimming: 7 bases; junction bases outside the gene matches: 6. CDR3 nucleotides: TGTGCCAGTAGTATCCCTAGCGGGGGTCGTAATGAGCAGTTCTTC. This codes for CASSIPSGGRNEQFF.